This TCR beta chain was obtained from a study of cytomegalovirus exposure and HLA in healthy donors. In its sample, this clone was seen a few times. Its antigen is not identified. Study-wide points: In a later analysis, HLA-associated TCR beta chains were more clonally expanded than equally common others. Researchers counted around 180 TCR beta chains as cytomegalovirus-associated.

Deletions cut 0 bases from V and 8 bases from J, with 13 bases between. The CDR3 runs to 14 residues. Germline CDR1 is MNHEY and CDR2 is SVGAGI. Researchers ran the PCR with 60 Vbeta and 13 Jbeta primers. Data came from immunoSEQ multiplex PCR; TCRdb stores just in-frame clones and leaves some out. The sample has under 150,000 clones, about 9.2% seen once. Sample: PBMCs. The TCR was taken from a woman between 35 and 50 years old in good health and CMV-seropositive. This chain links TRBV6-5 with TRBJ1-1; perhaps TRBD1 as D (6 bases). The CDR3 DNA reads TGTGCCAGCAGTTACTCACCACGAGACAGGGAAGCTTTCTTT. Its protein is CASSYSPRDREAFF.